The 11 T cell receptor beta chains below all came from one sample that was sequenced in a study of regulatory T cells in long-lasting Graves disease. The time point denotes: newly diagnosed GD, antithyroid drugs for less than 3 months. After RNA was extracted from PBMCs, the TCR library was made from it. CDR3 regions were amplified by Arm-PCR using iRepertoire HTBI primers to build TCR beta libraries. TCRdb redid the calling of the multiplex PCR reads with MiXCR, one entry per CDR3 protein. This sample has 500,000 to 700,000 distinct CDR3 sequences, with 16% found just once. The same sample was also used in a study of T cells in Graves' hyperthyroidism and ophthalmopathy.

The source was peripheral blood mononuclear cells (PBMCs), collected at new diagnosis, from a patient treated with antithyroid drugs. These receptors were collected from a woman aged 25 to 39 with Graves disease.

The chain combines TRBV12-3 or TRBV12-4 with TRBJ2-3; 7 bases are a match to TRBD1. V gave up 4 bases and J gave up 8 bases; unmatched junction bases: 15. The CDR3 extends over 16 amino acids. CDR3: CASSSGTVLYRGTQYF. The DNA of the CDR3 is TGTGCCAGCAGTTCCGGGACAGTATTGTATAGGGGTACGCAGTATTTT.

This clonotype occurred many times. Compared with germline, one end of the junction differs, possibly owing to a read error. This rearrangement joins TRBV5-1 to TRBJ2-7, with 7 bases identical to TRBD2. The CDR3 totals 14 residues. CDR1 and CDR2 (germline): SGHRS, YFSETQ. The CDR3 loop reads CASSLDGAGYEQYF. The CDR3, as DNA: TGCGCCAGCAGTTTGGATGGAGCGGGGTACGAGCAGTACTTC.

This clonotype came up many times. The CDR3: CASSLVDSLNYGYTF. CDR3 DNA sequence: TGTGCCAGCAGCTTAGTGGACAGTCTTAACTATGGCTACACCTTC. The genes are TRBV11-2 and TRBJ1-2, with D possibly TRBD1 on 6 matching bases. Germline V gene data show CDR1 as SGHAT and CDR2 as FQNNGV. The CDR3 runs to 15 residues. V was pared by 1 base and J by 1 base, with 10 bases between.

This clonotype was seen repeatedly, ten times or more. The chain joins TRBV12-3 or TRBV12-4 to TRBJ1-2; 7 positions match TRBD1. V was clipped by 6 bases and J by 4 bases; unmatched bases: 8. CDR3 size: 14 residues. The CDR3 loop reads CASRKTGAAYGYTF. The CDR3 DNA sequence: TGTGCCAGCAGAAAAACAGGGGCCGCCTATGGCTACACCTTC.

This clonotype was seen ten or more times. V is TRBV6-2 or TRBV6-3 and J is TRBJ2-1; possible D gene TRBD2, 6 bases. CDR1 and CDR2 (germline): MNHEY, SVGEGT. V shed 7 bases and J shed 0 bases, with 10 bases lying between them. CDR3 size: 14 residues. CDR3 protein: CASTRDSSYNEQFF. In DNA form, the CDR3 reads TGTGCCAGCACGCGGGATAGCTCCTACAATGAGCAGTTCTTC.

This clonotype occurred a few times. V gene TRBV2 combines with J gene TRBJ2-2; D possibly corresponds to TRBD1 (5 bases). CDR1 and CDR2 (germline): SNHLY, FYNNEI. The V end lost 7 bases, the J end lost 1 base, and 10 bases lay between the germline ends. This CDR3 spans 14 amino acids. The CDR3 protein is CASKFRGNTGELFF. In DNA, the CDR3 is TGTGCCAGCAAGTTTAGGGGGAACACCGGGGAGCTGTTTTTT.

This clonotype was detected ten times or more. The chain links TRBV6-1 to TRBJ1-1, with D hard to call. The germline V gene encodes CDR1 MNHNS and CDR2 SASEGT. Trimming took 4 bases from V and 3 from J, leaving 12 bases between them. This CDR3 has 14 amino acids. The CDR3 coding sequence is TGTGCCAGCAGTGTGAGGGCTGGGGACACTGAAGCTTTCTTT. Its translation is CASSVRAGDTEAFF.

The rearrangement uses TRBV7-8 and TRBJ2-3; TRBD2 aligns across 9 bases. The junction had 3 bases not matched to a gene; V was cut back by 5 bases and J by 3 bases. CDR3 length equals 14 residues. CDR1 SGHVS and CDR2 FQNEAQ come from the germline V gene. The DNA for the CDR3 is TGTGCCAGCAGCCGTAGCGGGAGAACAGATACGCAGTATTTT. This encodes CASSRSGRTDTQYF.

This clonotype was recorded many times. V usage is TRBV27 and J usage is TRBJ2-7; D gene ambiguous. Germline loops: CDR1 MNHEY, CDR2 SMNVEV (reference sequence). Trimming stripped 5 bases from V and 2 bases from J, with 10 bases between. The CDR3 length is 13 residues. The CDR3 nucleotides are TGTGCCAGCAGTCAACGTAGCACCTACGAGCAGTACTTC. This translates into CASSQRSTYEQYF.

This clonotype has ten or more counts. The rearrangement joins TRBV20-1 to TRBJ1-1; D not resolved. The CDR3 has 12 residues. From germline, CDR1 is DFQATT and CDR2 SNEGSKA (reference sequence). The CDR3 sequence is CSATQGNTEAFF. The CDR3 DNA is TGCAGCGCGACTCAAGGTAACACTGAAGCTTTCTTT.

This clonotype was recorded many times. The chain is built from TRBV7-9 and TRBJ2-3, with 9 positions matching TRBD1. The V gene's germline CDR1 is SEHNR and CDR2 FQNEAQ (reference sequence). The CDR3 sequence is 13 residues long. V lost 9 bases and J lost 0; bases outside the gene matches: 1. The CDR3 coding sequence is TGTGCCAGAGGACAGGGGAGCACAGATACGCAGTATTTT. Its translation is CARGQGSTDTQYF.